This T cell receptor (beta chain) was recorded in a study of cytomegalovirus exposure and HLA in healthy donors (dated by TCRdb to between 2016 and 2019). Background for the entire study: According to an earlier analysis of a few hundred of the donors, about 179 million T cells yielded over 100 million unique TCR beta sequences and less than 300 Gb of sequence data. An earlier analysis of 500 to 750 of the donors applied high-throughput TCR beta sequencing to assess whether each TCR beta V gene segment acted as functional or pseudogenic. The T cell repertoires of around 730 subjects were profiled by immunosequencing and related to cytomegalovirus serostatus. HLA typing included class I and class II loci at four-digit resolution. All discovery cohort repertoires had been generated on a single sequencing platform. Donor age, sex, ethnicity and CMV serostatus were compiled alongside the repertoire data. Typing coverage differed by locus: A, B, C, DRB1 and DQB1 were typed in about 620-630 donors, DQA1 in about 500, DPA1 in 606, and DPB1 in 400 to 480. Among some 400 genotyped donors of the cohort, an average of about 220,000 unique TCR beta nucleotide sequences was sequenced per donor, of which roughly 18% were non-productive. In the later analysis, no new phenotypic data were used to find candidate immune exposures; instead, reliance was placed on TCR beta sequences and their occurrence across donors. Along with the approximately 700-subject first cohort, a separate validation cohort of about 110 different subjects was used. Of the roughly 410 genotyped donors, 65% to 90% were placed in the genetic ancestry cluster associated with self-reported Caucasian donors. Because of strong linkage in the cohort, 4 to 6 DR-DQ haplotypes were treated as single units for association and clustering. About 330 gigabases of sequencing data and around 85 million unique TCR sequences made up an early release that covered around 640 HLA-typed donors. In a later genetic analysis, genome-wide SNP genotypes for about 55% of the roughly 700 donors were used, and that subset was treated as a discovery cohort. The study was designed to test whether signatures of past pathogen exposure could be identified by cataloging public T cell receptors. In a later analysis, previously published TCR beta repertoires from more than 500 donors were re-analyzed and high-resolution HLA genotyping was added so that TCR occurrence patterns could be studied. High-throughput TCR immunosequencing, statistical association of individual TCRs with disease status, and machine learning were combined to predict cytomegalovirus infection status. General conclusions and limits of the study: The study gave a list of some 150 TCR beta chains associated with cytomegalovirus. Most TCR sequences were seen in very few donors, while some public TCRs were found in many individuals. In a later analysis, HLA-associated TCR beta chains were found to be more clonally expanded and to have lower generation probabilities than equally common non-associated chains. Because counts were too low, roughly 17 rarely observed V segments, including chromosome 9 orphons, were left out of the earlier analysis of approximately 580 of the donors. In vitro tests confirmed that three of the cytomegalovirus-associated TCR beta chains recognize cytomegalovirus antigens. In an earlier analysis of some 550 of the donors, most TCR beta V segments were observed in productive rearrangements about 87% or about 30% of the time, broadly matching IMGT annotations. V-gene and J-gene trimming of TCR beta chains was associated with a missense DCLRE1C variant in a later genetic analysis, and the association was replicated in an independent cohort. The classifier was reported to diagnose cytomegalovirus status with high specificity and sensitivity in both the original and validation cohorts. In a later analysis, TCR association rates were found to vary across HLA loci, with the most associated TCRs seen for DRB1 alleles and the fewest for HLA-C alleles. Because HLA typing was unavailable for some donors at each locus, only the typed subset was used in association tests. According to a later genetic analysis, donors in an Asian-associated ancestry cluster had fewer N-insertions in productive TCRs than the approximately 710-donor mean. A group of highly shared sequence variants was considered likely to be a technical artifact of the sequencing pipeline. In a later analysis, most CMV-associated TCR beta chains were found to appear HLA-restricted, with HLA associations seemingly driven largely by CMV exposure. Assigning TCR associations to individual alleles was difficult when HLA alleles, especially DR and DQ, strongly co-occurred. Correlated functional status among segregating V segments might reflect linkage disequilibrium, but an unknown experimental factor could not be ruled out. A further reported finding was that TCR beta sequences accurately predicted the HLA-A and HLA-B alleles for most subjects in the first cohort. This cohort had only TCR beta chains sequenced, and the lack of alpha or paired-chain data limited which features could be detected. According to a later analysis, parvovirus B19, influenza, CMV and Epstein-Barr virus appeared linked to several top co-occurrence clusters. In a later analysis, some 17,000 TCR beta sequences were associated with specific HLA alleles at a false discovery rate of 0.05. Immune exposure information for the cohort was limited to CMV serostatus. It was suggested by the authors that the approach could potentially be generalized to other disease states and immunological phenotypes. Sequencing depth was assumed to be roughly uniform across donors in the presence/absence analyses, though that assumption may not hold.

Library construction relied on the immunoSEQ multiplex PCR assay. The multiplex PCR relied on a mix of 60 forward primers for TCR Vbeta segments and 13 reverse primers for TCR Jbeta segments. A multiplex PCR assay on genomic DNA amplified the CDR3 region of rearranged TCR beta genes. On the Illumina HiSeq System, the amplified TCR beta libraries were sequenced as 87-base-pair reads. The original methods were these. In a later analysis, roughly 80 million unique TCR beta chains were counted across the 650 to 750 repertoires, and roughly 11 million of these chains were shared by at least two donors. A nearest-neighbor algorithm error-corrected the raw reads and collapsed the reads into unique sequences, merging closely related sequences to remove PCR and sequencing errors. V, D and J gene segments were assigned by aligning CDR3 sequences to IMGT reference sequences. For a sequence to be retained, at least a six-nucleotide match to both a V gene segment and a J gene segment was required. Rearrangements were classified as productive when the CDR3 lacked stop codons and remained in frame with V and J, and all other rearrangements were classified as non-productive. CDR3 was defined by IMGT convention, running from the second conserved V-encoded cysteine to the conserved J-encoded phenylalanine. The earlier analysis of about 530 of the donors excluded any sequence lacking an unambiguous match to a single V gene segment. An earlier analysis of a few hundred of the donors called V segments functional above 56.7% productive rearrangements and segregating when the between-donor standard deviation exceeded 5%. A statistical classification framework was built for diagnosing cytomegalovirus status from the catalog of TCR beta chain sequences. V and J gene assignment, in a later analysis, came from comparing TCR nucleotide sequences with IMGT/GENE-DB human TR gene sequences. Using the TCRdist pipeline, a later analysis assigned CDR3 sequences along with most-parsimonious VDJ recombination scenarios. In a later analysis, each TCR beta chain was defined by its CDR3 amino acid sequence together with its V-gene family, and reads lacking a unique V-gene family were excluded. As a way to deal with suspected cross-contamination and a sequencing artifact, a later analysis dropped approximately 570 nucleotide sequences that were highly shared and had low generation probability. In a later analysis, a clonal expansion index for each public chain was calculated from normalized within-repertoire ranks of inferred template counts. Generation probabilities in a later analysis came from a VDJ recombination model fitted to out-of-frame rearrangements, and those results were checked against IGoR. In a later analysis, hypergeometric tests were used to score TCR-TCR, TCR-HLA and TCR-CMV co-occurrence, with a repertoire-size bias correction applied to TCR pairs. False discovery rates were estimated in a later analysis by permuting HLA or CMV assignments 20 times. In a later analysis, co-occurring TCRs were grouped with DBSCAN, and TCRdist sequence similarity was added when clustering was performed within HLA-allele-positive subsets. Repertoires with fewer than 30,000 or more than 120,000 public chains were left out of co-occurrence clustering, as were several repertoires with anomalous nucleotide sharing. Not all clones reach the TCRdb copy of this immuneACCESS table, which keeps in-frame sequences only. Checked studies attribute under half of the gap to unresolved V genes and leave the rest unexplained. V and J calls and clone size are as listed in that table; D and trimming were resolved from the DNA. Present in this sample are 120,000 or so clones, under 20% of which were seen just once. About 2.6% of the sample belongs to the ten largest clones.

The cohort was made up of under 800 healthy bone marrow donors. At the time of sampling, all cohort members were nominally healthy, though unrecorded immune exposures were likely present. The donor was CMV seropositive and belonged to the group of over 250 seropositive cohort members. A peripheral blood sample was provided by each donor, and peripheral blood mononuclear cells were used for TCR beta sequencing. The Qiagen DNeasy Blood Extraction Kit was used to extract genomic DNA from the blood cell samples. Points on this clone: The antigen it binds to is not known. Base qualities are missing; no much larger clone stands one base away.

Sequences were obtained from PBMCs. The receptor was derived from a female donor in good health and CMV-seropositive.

The nucleotide sequence is given as TGTGCCAGTCAGGAGGACCGCACAGATACGCAGTATTTT. Its translation is CASQEDRTDTQYF. The chain is assembled from TRBV6-1 and TRBJ2-3; TRBD2 is possibly the D segment (5 matching bases). From the cysteine up to the phenylalanine, the CDR3 has a length of 13 residues. Only CDR3 DNA remains: 39 bases, in frame from the first base. Between the V and J ends, shortened by 9 bases and 1 base respectively, the junction contains 11 bases. In the germline V gene, CDR1 corresponds to MNHNS and CDR2 to SASEGT.